A single sample is the source of the 7 T cell receptor beta chains below, sequenced in a study of blood T cell repertoires in COVID-19. Profiling relied on immunoSEQ multiplex PCR, and the TCRdb table lists in-frame clones only, not all of them. The table lists about 310,000 clones, over 75% of them singletons. Sample: peripheral blood. Receptor source: a man aged 50 or older with active or convalescent COVID-19.

The rearrangement links TRBV29-1 to TRBJ2-5; the D gene is possibly TRBD2 (5 bases). The CDR3 totals 12 residues. Germline V gene data show CDR1 as SQVTM and CDR2 as ANQGSEA. The V and J ends lost 4 bases and 1 base respectively, with 7 bases between them. The CDR3 reads CSVAAGQETQYF. The CDR3 region has the DNA TGCAGCGTTGCGGCGGGCCAAGAGACCCAGTACTTC.

CDR3 in DNA: TGTGCCAGCAGCCCACAGACAGGACTCTCTGGAAACACCATATATTTT. It is translated as CASSPQTGLSGNTIYF. The V and J genes are TRBV11-2 and TRBJ1-3; D is possibly TRBD1 (6 bases). With 5 bases removed from V and 0 bases from J, the gap between germline ends came to 14 bases. This CDR3 contains 16 residues. CDR1 and CDR2 (germline): SGHAT, FQNNGV.

The gene calls are TRBV19 and TRBJ2-7; tentative D call: TRBD1 (6 bases). V lost 5 bases, J lost 4 bases, and 12 bases lay in between. This CDR3 is 13 amino acids long. Per germline, CDR1 LNHDA and CDR2 SQIVND (reference sequence). In DNA, the CDR3 is TGTGCCAGTAGTGAGCAGGGGTCGTACGAGCAGTACTTC. This sequence encodes CASSEQGSYEQYF.

This chain connects TRBV30 to TRBJ1-4; 7 bases match TRBD1. The germline V gene has CDR1 GTSNPN and CDR2 SVGIG (reference sequence). Unmatched junction bases numbered 5, after V lost 2 bases and J lost 8 bases. This CDR3 is 13 amino acids long. This chain's CDR3 is CAWSQGTEEKLFF. The CDR3 region has the DNA TGTGCCTGGAGTCAAGGGACAGAAGAAAAACTGTTTTTT. Based on the CDR3 plus reference TRBV30 and TRBJ1-4, the full variable domain is SQTIHQWPATLVQPVGSPLSLECTVEGTSNPNLYWYRQAAGRGLQLLFYSVGIGQISSEVPQNLSASRPQDRQFILSSKKLLLSDSGFYLCAWSQGTEEKLFFGSGTQLSVL.

In DNA, the CDR3 is TGTGCCAGCATGGTGGGGGGAGATGGCTACACCTTC. As protein: CASMVGGDGYTF. The V and J genes are TRBV6-5 and TRBJ1-2, with D possibly being TRBD1 (5 bases). Trimming stripped 7 bases from V and 6 bases from J, with 12 bases between. This CDR3 contains 12 residues. Germline assignment: CDR1 MNHEY and CDR2 SVGAGI.

The chain is built from TRBV15 and TRBJ2-1; 9 bases fit TRBD1. The CDR3 length is 16 residues. Germline V gene data show CDR1 as LNHNV and CDR2 as YYDKDF (reference sequence). The V and J ends lost 5 bases and 2 bases, in that order; junction bases with no gene match: 7. CDR3 in DNA: TGTGCCACCAGCCCCCGGGGACAGGGCCCCTACAATGAGCAGTTCTTC. Translated: CATSPRGQGPYNEQFF.

This chain links TRBV6-6 with TRBJ2-5; TRBD1 matches at 7 bases. The germline CDR1 and CDR2 sequences are MNHNY and SVGAGI (reference sequence). This CDR3 is built from 13 residues. Losses at the gene ends were 5 bases for V and 5 bases for J; bases not matched to a gene: 5. Written as DNA, the CDR3 is TGTGCCAGCAGTACAGGGGTCCGTGAGACCCAGTACTTC. Translation gives CASSTGVRETQYF.